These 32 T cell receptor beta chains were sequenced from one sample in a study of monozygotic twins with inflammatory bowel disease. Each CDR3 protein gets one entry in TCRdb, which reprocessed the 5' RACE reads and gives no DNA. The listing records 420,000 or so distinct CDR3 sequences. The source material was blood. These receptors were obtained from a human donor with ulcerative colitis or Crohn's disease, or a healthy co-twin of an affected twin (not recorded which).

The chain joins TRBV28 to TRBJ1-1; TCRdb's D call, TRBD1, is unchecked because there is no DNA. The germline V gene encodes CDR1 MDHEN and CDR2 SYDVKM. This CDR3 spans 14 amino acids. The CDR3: CASSLFEARGWAFF. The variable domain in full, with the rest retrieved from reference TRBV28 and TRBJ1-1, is DVKVTQSSRYLVKRTGEKVFLECVQDMDHENMFWYRQDPGLGLRLIYFSYDVKMKEKGDIPEGYSVSREKKERFSLILESASTNQTSMYLCASSLFEARGWAFFGQGTRLTVV.

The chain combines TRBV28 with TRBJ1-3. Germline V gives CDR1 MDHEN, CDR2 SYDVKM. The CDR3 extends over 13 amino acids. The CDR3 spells CASAEGTGNTIYF. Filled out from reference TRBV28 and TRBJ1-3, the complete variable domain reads DVKVTQSSRYLVKRTGEKVFLECVQDMDHENMFWYRQDPGLGLRLIYFSYDVKMKEKGDIPEGYSVSREKKERFSLILESASTNQTSMYLCASAEGTGNTIYFGEGSWLTVV.

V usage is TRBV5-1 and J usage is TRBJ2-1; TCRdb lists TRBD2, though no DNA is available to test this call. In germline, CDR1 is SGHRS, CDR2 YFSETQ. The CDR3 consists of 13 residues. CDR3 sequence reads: CASSRTSGYEQFF. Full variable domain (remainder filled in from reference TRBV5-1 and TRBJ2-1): KAGVTQTPRYLIKTRGQQVTLSCSPISGHRSVSWYQQTPGQGLQFLFEYFSETQRNKGNFPGRFSGRQFSNSRSEMNVSTLELGDSALYLCASSRTSGYEQFFGPGTRLTVL.

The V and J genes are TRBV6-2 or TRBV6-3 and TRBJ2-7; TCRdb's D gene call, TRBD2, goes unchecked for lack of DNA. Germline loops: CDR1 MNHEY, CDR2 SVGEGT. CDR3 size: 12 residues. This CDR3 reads CASRLAADEQYF.

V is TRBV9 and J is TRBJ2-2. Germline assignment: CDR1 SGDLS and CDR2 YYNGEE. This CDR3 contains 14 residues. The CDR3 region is CASSQAANTGELFF.

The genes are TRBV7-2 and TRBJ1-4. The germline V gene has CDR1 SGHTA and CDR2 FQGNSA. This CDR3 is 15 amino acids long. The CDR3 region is CASSLRAAGSEKLFF.

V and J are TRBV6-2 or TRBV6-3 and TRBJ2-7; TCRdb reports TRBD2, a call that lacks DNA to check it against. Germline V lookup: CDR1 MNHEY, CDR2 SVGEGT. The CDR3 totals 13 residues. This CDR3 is CATLPSGAYEQYF.

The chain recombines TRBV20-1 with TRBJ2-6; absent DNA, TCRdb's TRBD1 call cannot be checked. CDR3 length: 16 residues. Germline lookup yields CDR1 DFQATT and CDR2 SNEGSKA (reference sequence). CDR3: CSAGTFSHSGANVLTF.

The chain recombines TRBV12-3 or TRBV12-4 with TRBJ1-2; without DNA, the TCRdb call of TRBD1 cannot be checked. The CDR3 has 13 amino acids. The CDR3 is CASSPLWQGGYTF.

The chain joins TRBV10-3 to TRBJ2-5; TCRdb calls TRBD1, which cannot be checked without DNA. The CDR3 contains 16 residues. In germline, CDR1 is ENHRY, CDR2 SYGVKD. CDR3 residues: CAIKGGKGASQETQYF.

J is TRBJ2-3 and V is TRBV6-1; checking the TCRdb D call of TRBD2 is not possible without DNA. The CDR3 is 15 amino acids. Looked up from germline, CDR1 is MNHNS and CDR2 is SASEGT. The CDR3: CASSLASGATDTQYF.

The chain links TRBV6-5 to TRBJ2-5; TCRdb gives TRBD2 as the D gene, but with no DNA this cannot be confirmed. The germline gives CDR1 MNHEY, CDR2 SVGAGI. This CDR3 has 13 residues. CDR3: CASSYSPSGGPYF.

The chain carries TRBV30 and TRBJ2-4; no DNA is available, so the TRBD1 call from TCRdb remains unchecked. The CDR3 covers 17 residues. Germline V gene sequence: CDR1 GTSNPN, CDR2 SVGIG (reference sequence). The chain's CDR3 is CAWIPGTGQIAKNIQYF.

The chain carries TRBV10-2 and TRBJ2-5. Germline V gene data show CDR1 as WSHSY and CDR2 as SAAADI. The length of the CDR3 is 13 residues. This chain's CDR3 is CASSVFAQETQYF.

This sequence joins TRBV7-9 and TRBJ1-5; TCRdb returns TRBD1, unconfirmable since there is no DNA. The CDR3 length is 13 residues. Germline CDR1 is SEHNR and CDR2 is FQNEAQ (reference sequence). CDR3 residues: CASSVGTSQPQHF.

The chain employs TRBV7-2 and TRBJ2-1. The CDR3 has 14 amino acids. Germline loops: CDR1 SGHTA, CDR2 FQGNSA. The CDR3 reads CASSFLRSYNEQFF.

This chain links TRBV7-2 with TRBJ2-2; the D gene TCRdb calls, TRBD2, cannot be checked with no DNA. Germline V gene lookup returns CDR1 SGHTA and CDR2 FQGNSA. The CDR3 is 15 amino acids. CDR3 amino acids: CASSIGAGGTGELFF.

This CDR3 is CASSLSTTRSLAFF. The rearrangement joins TRBV7-8 to TRBJ1-1. CDR1 and CDR2 from the germline V gene are SGHVS and FQNEAQ. This CDR3 has 14 amino acids.

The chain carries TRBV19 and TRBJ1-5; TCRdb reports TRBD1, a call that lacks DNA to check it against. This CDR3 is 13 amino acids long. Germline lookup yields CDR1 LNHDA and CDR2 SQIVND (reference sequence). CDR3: CASNTGGFQPQHF.

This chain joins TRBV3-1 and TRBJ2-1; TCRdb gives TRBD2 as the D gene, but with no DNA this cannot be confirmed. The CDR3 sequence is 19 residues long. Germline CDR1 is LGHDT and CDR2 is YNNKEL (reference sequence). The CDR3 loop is CASTPGLAGGLLGGNEQFF.

The chain's CDR3 is CATSLGRNPREAFF. This chain uses TRBV2 with TRBJ1-1. Germline CDR1 and CDR2: SNHLY and FYNNEI. This CDR3 contains 14 residues.

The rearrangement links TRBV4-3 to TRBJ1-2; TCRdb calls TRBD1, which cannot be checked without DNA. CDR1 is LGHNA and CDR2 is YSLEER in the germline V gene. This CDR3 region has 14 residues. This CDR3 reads CASSRGTGIDGYTF.

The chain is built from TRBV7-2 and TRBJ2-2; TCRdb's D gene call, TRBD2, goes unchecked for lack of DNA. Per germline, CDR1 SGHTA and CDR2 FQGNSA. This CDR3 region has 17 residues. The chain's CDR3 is CASSSGLRLPWAGELFF.

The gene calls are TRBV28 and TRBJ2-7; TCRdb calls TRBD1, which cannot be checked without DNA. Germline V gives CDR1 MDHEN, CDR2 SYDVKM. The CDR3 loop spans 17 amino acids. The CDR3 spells CASSLAPGAGPFYEQYF.

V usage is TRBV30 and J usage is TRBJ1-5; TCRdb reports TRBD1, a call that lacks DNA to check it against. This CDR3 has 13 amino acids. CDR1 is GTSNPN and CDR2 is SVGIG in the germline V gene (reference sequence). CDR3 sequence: CAWSRGVGQPQHF.

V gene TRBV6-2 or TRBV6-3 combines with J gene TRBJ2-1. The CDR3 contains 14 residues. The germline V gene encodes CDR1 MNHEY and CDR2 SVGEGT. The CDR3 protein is CASSYSVTGPEQFF.

CDR3 protein: CASSYRHGATEAFF. This sequence joins TRBV6-5 and TRBJ1-1; TCRdb proposes TRBD1, but this gene call is untestable without DNA. This CDR3 is built from 14 residues. The germline gives CDR1 MNHEY, CDR2 SVGAGI.

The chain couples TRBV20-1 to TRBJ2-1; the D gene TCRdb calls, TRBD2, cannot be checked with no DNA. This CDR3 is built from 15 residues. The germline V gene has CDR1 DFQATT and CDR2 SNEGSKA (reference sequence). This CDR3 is CSARARLAGEGEQFF.

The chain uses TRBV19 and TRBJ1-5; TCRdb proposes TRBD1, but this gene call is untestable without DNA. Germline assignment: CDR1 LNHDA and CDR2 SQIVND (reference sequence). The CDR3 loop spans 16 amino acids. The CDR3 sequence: CASSPPGRGGNQPQHF. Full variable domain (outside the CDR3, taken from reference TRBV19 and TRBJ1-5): DGGITQSPKYLFRKEGQNVTLSCEQNLNHDAMYWYRQDPGQGLRLIYYSQIVNDFQKGDIAEGYSVSREKKESFPLTVTSAQKNPTAFYLCASSPPGRGGNQPQHFGDGTRLSIL.

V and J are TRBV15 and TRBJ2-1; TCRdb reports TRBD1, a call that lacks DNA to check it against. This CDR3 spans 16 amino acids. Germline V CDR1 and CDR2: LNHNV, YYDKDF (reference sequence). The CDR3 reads CATSRDEGYQLSEQFF.

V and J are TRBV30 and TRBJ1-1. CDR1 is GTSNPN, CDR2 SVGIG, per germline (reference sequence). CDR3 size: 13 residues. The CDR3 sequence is CAWSVGSNTEAFF.

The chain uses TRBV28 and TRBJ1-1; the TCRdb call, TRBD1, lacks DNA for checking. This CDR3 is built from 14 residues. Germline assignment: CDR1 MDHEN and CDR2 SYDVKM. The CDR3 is CASRVNNPGTEAFF.